Listed here are 18 T cell receptor beta chains from one sample, sequenced in a study of CD8 T cells in ankylosing spondylitis. TCRdb reprocessed the 5' RACE reads via MiXCR and lists one record per CDR3 protein. The table records some 340,000 distinct CDR3 sequences, roughly 14% of them present only once. Sequences were obtained from blood, either unsorted or a sorted T cell fraction (not recorded which). These TCRs come from a male donor with ankylosing spondylitis or in good health (not recorded which).

The chain carries TRBV3-1 and TRBJ2-5; D unclear. Trimming stripped 1 base from V and 6 bases from J, with 12 bases between. CDR1 and CDR2 (germline): LGHDT, YNNKEL (reference sequence). This CDR3 comprises 14 residues. CDR3 nucleotide sequence: TGTGCCAGCAGCCAAGCACGGCTAAAACAGACCCAGTACTTC. It codes for CASSQARLKQTQYF.

V is TRBV7-2 and J is TRBJ2-7; D is unclear. Looked up from germline, CDR1 is SGHTA and CDR2 is FQGNSA. The CDR3 length is 13 residues. Trimming pared 1 base from V and 3 bases from J, leaving 7 bases between. CDR3 sequence reads: CASSLGAVYEQYF. The CDR3 DNA reads TGTGCCAGCAGCTTAGGCGCAGTCTACGAGCAGTACTTC.

The CDR3 is CASRVGPFQETQYF. CDR3 bases: TGTGCCAGCAGGGTTGGGCCGTTCCAAGAGACCCAGTACTTC. The V call is TRBV6-1, the J call TRBJ2-5; the D is unclear. Trimming removed 6 bases at V and 1 base at J, with 12 bases between. This CDR3 spans 14 amino acids. Germline values: CDR1 MNHNS, CDR2 SASEGT.

This clonotype was picked up a small number of times. V and J are TRBV7-2 and TRBJ2-3; TRBD2 aligns across 7 bases. CDR3 length: 17 residues. Germline V gives CDR1 SGHTA, CDR2 FQGNSA. Trimming at V came to 5 bases and at J to 4 bases, leaving 15 bases not matched to a gene. In nucleotides, the CDR3 is TGTGCCAGCAGCGCACGAATCCCCCCGGGGAGGGCAGATACGCAGTATTTT. Protein: CASSARIPPGRADTQYF.

The V gene is TRBV5-1, the J gene TRBJ2-7, with TRBD1 as a possible D gene (5 bases). This CDR3 has 13 residues. The V gene's germline CDR1 is SGHRS and CDR2 YFSETQ. The V and J ends lost 5 bases and 0 bases respectively, with 9 bases between them. For the CDR3, the DNA is TGCGCCAGCAGGAAACAGGACTCCTACGAGCAGTACTTC. Residues: CASRKQDSYEQYF. Combining the CDR3 with reference TRBV5-1 and TRBJ2-7 gives the whole variable domain KAGVTQTPRYLIKTRGQQVTLSCSPISGHRSVSWYQQTPGQGLQFLFEYFSETQRNKGNFPGRFSGRQFSNSRSEMNVSTLELGDSALYLCASRKQDSYEQYFGPGTRLTVT.

This clonotype was seen a few times. The chain uses TRBV20-1 and TRBJ2-4, with 10 positions matching TRBD2. CDR1 is DFQATT and CDR2 is SNEGSKA in the germline V gene (reference sequence). The CDR3 spans 18 residues. The junction had 24 bases not matched to a gene; V was cut back by 8 bases and J by 8 bases. The CDR3 spells CSPREQRGGFRRSDIQYF. The DNA for the CDR3 is TGCAGTCCGAGGGAGCAGCGGGGGGGGTTTAGGAGGAGCGACATTCAGTACTTC.

This rearrangement joins TRBV20-1 to TRBJ2-5; D ambiguous. The CDR3 has 15 amino acids. V lost 0 bases and J lost 4, with 15 bases in between. Germline V CDR1 and CDR2: DFQATT, SNEGSKA (reference sequence). The CDR3 here is CSARDRPGYGETQYF. For the CDR3, the DNA is TGCAGTGCTAGAGATCGGCCCGGTTACGGAGAGACCCAGTACTTC.

The chain is built from TRBV6-1 and TRBJ1-2; a possible D gene is TRBD1 (5 bases). Germline V lookup: CDR1 MNHNS, CDR2 SASEGT. The CDR3 consists of 12 residues. With 4 bases removed from V and 12 bases from J, the gap between germline ends came to 15 bases. The CDR3 region has the DNA TGTGCCAGCAGTGGGGTAGTGGGGCCCCACACCTTC. Its translation: CASSGVVGPHTF.

The CDR3 protein is CASSIARGPYEQYF. The CDR3 coding sequence is TGTGCCAGCAGCATCGCCAGGGGTCCCTACGAGCAGTACTTC. The chain links TRBV12-3 or TRBV12-4 to TRBJ2-7; D might be TRBD1 (6 bases). V lost 6 bases and J 2 bases, leaving 14 bases between the germline ends. CDR3 length: 14 residues.

This clonotype was seen more than once but under ten times. The chain combines TRBV5-1 with TRBJ2-5; unclear D gene. V was pared by 1 base and J by 0 bases, with 7 bases between. The CDR3 spans 14 residues. Per germline, CDR1 SGHRS and CDR2 YFSETQ. CDR3 region: CASSLRRHQETQYF. The CDR3 bases are TGCGCCAGCAGCTTGAGGCGGCACCAAGAGACCCAGTACTTC. The full variable domain, rest sourced from reference TRBV5-1 and TRBJ2-5, is KAGVTQTPRYLIKTRGQQVTLSCSPISGHRSVSWYQQTPGQGLQFLFEYFSETQRNKGNFPGRFSGRQFSNSRSEMNVSTLELGDSALYLCASSLRRHQETQYFGPGTRLLVL.

V is TRBV24-1 and J is TRBJ1-5; D remains ambiguous. CDR1 and CDR2 from the germline V gene are KGHDR and SFDVKD. The CDR3 spans 13 residues. The germline V and J ends were trimmed by 4 bases and 3 bases, with 6 bases remaining between them. The CDR3 loop reads CATSEGANQPQHF. The CDR3 coding sequence is TGTGCCACCAGTGAGGGAGCCAATCAGCCCCAGCATTTT.

In its sample, this clonotype was seen a few times. This chain uses TRBV20-1 with TRBJ1-1; D unclear. Trimming took off 6 bases at V and 1 base at J, with 12 bases between the two ends. Germline values: CDR1 DFQATT, CDR2 SNEGSKA (reference sequence). The length of the CDR3 is 13 residues. The CDR3 reads CSAKDGPNTEAFF. The CDR3, as DNA: TGCAGTGCAAAGGATGGCCCGAACACTGAAGCTTTCTTT.

This clonotype showed up just a few times. The chain joins TRBV7-2 to TRBJ1-1; possible D gene TRBD1, 5 bases. The V gene lost 1 base and the J gene lost 1 base, with 13 bases spanning the gap. The CDR3 loop spans 16 amino acids. The V gene's germline CDR1 is SGHTA and CDR2 FQGNSA. The CDR3 is CASSLVQERKNTEAFF. The CDR3 nucleotides are TGTGCCAGCAGCTTAGTACAGGAGAGAAAGAACACTGAAGCTTTCTTT.

Written as DNA, the CDR3 is TGTGCCAGTAGTCGGGGACTAGTCACAGATACGCAGTATTTT. Translating gives CASSRGLVTDTQYF. The J gene is TRBJ2-3, the V gene TRBV7-2; 8 positions agree with TRBD2. The CDR3 sequence is 14 residues long. V gave up 9 bases and J gave up 2 bases; unmatched junction bases: 7. Germline V gene data show CDR1 as SGHTA and CDR2 as FQGNSA.

This rearrangement joins TRBV9 to TRBJ2-5, with D uncertain. Deletions cut 0 bases from V and 6 bases from J, with 12 bases between. Germline CDR1 is SGDLS and CDR2 is YYNGEE. This CDR3 spans 14 amino acids. For the CDR3, the DNA is TGTGCCAGCAGCGTAGATCAAGGGCGGAAGACCCAGTACTTC. It codes for CASSVDQGRKTQYF.

The gene calls are TRBV5-1 and TRBJ2-7, with D unresolved. Germline CDR1 SGHRS, CDR2 YFSETQ. Trimming took off 4 bases at V and 2 bases at J, with 13 bases between the two ends. The CDR3 contains 14 residues. In nucleotides, the CDR3 is TGCGCCAGCAGCGGGGATCGGTCTCCCTACGAGCAGTACTTC. It specifies CASSGDRSPYEQYF.

This clonotype was observed a few times. The rearrangement joins TRBV3-1 to TRBJ1-3; TRBD1 agrees at 8 bases. J was trimmed by 8 bases and V by 3 bases; bases with no gene match: 3. The CDR3 is 13 residues long. The germline V gene encodes CDR1 LGHDT and CDR2 YNNKEL (reference sequence). CDR3 in DNA: TGTGCCAGCAGCCACGACAGGGGATACACCATATATTTT. Protein sequence: CASSHDRGYTIYF.

This chain joins TRBV11-2 and TRBJ2-6; possibly TRBD1 or TRBD2 for D (6 bases each). Germline V gives CDR1 SGHAT, CDR2 FQNNGV. Between the trimmed V and J ends, which lost 2 bases and 3 bases, there was a span of 8 bases. This CDR3 has 15 amino acids. The CDR3 protein is CASSLRGRGANVLTF. In DNA, the CDR3 is TGTGCCAGCAGCTTACGGGGGCGTGGGGCCAACGTCCTGACTTTC.